Presented here are 5 T cell receptor beta chains from one specimen sequenced in a study of blood T cell repertoires in COVID-19. The method was immunoSEQ multiplex PCR; TCRdb's version includes in-frame clones alone and lacks a portion of them. Here the sample spans roughly 200,000 clones, more than 75% being singletons. Material for sequencing was PBMCs or T cells enriched from blood (not recorded which). Source of these receptors: a man aged 25-45 years in a cohort exposed to, infected with or recovered from COVID-19 (not recorded which).

The CDR3 DNA follows: TGTGCCAGCGGAAGACTTAACAGGGCCATCTACGAGCAGTACTTC. Encoded protein: CASGRLNRAIYEQYF. The chain combines TRBV28 with TRBJ2-7; perhaps TRBD1 as D (6 bases). The V gene lost 8 bases and the J gene lost 3 bases, with 20 bases spanning the gap. The CDR3 has 15 residues. Germline CDR1 and CDR2: MDHEN and SYDVKM.

The rearrangement uses TRBV7-9 and TRBJ2-7; D is perhaps TRBD1 (5 bases). V was pared by 1 base and J by 2 bases, with 12 bases between. Germline loops: CDR1 SEHNR, CDR2 FQNEAQ (reference sequence). The CDR3 extends over 15 amino acids. The CDR3 DNA reads TGTGCCAGCAGCTTAGGCCTAGGGGTCCCCTACGAGCAGTACTTC. Translation: CASSLGLGVPYEQYF.

Only one count was recorded for this clone. The chain combines TRBV6-5 with TRBJ2-3; no definite D call. This CDR3 is built from 12 residues. Germline loops: CDR1 MNHEY, CDR2 SVGAGI. Trimming removed 7 bases from V and 6 bases from J, with 11 bases in between. CDR3: CASIGLGDTQYF. The CDR3 DNA reads as TGTGCCAGCATTGGTCTCGGGGATACGCAGTATTTT.

This clone was seen just once. The chain combines TRBV11-1 with TRBJ2-1, with 13 bases lining up with TRBD2. The CDR3 sequence is 15 residues long. Unmatched junction bases numbered 2, after V lost 3 bases and J lost 6 bases. CDR1 SGHAT and CDR2 FQDESV come from the germline V gene (reference sequence). CDR3 coding DNA: TGTGCCAGCAGCTTTGGACTAGCGGGGGTCAATGAGCAGTTCTTC. Its translation: CASSFGLAGVNEQFF.

This clone came up a few times. The chain carries TRBV2 and TRBJ2-3, with D perhaps TRBD1 (7 bases). Germline-derived CDR1 and CDR2 are SNHLY and FYNNEI. CDR3 length equals 16 residues. V was trimmed by 5 bases and J by 10 bases, leaving 25 bases between them. This CDR3 is CASSYAPGGPSGAQYF. The CDR3 bases are TGTGCCAGCAGTTACGCTCCAGGGGGGCCCAGCGGCGCGCAGTATTTT.